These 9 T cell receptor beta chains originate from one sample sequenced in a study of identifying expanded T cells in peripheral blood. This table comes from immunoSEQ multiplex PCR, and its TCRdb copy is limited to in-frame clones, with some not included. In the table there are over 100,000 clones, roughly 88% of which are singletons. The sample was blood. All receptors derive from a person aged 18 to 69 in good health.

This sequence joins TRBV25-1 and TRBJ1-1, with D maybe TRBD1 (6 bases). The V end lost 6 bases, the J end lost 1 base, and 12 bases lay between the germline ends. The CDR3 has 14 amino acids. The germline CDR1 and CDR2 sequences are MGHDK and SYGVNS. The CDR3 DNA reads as TGTGCCAGCAGAGACTGGACAGCGAACACTGAAGCTTTCTTT. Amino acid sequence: CASRDWTANTEAFF.

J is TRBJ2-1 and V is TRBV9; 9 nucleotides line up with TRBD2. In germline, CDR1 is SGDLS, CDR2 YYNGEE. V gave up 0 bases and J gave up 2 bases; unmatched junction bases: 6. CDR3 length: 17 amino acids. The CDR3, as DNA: TGTGCCAGCAGCGTAGAAGGTAGCGGGGGACCCTACAATGAGCAGTTCTTC. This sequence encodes CASSVEGSGGPYNEQFF.

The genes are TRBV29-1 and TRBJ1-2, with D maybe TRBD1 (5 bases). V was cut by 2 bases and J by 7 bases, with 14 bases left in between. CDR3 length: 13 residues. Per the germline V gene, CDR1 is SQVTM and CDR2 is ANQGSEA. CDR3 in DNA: TGCAGCGTTGAAAGGTCAGGGTTGGCTGGCTACACCTTC. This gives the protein CSVERSGLAGYTF.

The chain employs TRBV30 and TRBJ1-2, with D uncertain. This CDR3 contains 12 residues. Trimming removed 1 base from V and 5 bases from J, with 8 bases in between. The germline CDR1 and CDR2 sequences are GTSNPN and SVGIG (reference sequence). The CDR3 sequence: CAWSAQGYGYTF. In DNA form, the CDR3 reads TGTGCCTGGAGTGCCCAAGGGTATGGCTACACCTTC. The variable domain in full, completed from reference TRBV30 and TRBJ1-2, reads SQTIHQWPATLVQPVGSPLSLECTVEGTSNPNLYWYRQAAGRGLQLLFYSVGIGQISSEVPQNLSASRPQDRQFILSSKKLLLSDSGFYLCAWSAQGYGYTFGSGTRLTVV.

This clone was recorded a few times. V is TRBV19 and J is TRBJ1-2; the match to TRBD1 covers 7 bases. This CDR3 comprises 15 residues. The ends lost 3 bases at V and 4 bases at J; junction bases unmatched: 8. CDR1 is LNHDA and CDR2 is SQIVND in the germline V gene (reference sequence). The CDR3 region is CASSMVGQLFYGYTF. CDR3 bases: TGTGCCAGTAGTATGGTGGGACAGTTATTCTATGGCTACACCTTC.

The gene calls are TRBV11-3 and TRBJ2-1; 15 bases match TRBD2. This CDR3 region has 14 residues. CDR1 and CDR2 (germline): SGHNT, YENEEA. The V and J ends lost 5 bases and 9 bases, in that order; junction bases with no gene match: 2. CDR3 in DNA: TGTGCCAGCAGCGGGACTAGCGGGAGGTCTGAGCAGTTCTTC. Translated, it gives CASSGTSGRSEQFF.

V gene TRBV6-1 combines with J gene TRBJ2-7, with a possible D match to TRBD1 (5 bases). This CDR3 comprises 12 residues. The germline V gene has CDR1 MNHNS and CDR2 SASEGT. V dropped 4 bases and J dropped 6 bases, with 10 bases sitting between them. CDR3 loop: CASSGRASEQYF. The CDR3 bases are TGTGCCAGCAGTGGCAGGGCTAGCGAGCAGTACTTC.

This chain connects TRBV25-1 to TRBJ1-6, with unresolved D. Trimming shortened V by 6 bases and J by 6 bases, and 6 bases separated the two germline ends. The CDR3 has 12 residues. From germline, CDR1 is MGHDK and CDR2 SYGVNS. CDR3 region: CASSQPNSPLHF. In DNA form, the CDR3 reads TGTGCCAGCAGCCAGCCTAATTCACCCCTCCACTTT.

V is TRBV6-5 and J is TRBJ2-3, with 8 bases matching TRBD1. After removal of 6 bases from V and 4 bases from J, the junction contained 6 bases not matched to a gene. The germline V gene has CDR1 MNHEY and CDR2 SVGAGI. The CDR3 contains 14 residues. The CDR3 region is CASRGTGFADTQYF. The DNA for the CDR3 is TGTGCCAGCAGGGGGACAGGTTTCGCAGATACGCAGTATTTT.